Listed below are T cell receptor beta chains from one sample, sequenced in a study of T cell changes during pregnancy in multiple sclerosis. Libraries were prepared by immunoSEQ multiplex PCR; TCRdb keeps only in-frame clonotypes and omits some of them. Among around 92,000 clones, roughly 92% were seen once, and the ten largest hold 0.99%. This specimen was peripheral blood, taken after pregnancy. The source of these receptors is a female donor with multiple sclerosis, enrolled in a pregnancy study. Each CDR3 is given with its conserved first and last residue. Each record gives: CDR3 protein, V gene.

CASSQGDRLNTEAFF TRBV4-2
CAARDLSYNEQFF TRBV19
CASSLNEGVWETQYF TRBV5-1
CASSPPRSEKLFF TRBV7-9
CAWRGPGRGNEQFF TRBV30
CASTHGANTGELFF TRBV6-5
CASSSSGALANQPQHF TRBV7-8
CASGQDVLGLGGNSYEQYF TRBV12-5
CASSLEGLAGAKNIQYF TRBV7-9
CASSDSLAPPAGELFF TRBV6-4
CASSQGPSGSVDTQYF TRBV5-1
CASSPGPEKLFF TRBV7-9
CASRGGGDNEQFF TRBV6-5
CASSSPGQGVGETQYF TRBV27
CASSYSRRGSYNEQFF TRBV6-5
CASSGLAGVGEQFF TRBV19
CASSLGQGGPYEQYF TRBV13
CASSAQNTYEQYF TRBV7-9
CASSPLRGAGAKNIQYF TRBV28
CASSEGQGADGYTF TRBV5-1
CASNRGGSTGELFF TRBV27
CASSRTSGNYYEQYF TRBV5-1
CAWSPQPGGEQYF TRBV30
CASSSGGGYTGTDTQYF TRBV5-4
CAISEERYEQFF TRBV10-3
CASGQGLAGGISYNEQFF TRBV12-5
CASSQDRAGGEAFF TRBV4-3
CASTQAGTTLEPQHF TRBV6-1
CASSQRQGVNEKLFF TRBV27
CASSGRMRDSKPGLAGGISYEQYF TRBV10-1
CASSSTGGKNTEAFF TRBV6-5
CASSSRGIPGGGYTF TRBV4-1
CASREGLEPYNEQFF TRBV6-4
CASSLQAYNEQFF TRBV7-2
CTSSAGGAYGGYTF TRBV9
CASSPPGGVKEKLFF TRBV5-1
CASSVGAEAYEQYF TRBV9
CASSHTGSEQFF TRBV7-8
CASASRPGLNEKLFF TRBV6-1
CASSLLRTGGSGYTF TRBV27
CASSPEQSRGGSEQYF TRBV18
CASSLERTAYLSSGNTIYF TRBV7-9
CASSLGVGTGARELFF TRBV7-9
CASSVFWASSYEQYF TRBV9
CASSRNRERDGYTF TRBV7-2
CASSLVGQNTEAFF TRBV5-4